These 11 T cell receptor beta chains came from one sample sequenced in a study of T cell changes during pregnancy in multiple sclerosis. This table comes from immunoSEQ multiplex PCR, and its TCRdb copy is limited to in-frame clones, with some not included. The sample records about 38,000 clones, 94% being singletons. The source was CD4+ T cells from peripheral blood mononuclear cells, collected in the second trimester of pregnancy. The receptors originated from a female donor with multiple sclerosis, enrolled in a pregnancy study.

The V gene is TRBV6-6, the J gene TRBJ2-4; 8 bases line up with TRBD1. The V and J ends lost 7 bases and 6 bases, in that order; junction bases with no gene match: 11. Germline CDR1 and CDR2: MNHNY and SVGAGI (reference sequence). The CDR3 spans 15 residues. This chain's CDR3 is CASTPSGDRRNIQYF. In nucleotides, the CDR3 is TGTGCCAGCACCCCAAGTGGGGACAGGAGAAACATTCAGTACTTC.

Written as DNA, the CDR3 is TGCGCCAGCTCAAGGGGGACAGGGGGCTACGAGCAGTACTTC. Amino acids: CASSRGTGGYEQYF. The V gene is TRBV5-1, the J gene TRBJ2-7, with 11 bases fitting TRBD1. With 7 bases clipped from V and 3 bases from J, the junction kept 6 bases outside the gene matches. The V gene's germline CDR1 is SGHRS and CDR2 YFSETQ. This CDR3 comprises 14 residues.

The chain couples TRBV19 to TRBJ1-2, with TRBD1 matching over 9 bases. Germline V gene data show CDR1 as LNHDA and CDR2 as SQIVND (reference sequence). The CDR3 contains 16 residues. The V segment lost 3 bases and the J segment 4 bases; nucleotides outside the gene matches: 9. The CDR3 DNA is TGTGCCAGTAGTATGCGAACAGGGGGCGCGGGCTATGGCTACACCTTC. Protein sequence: CASSMRTGGAGYGYTF. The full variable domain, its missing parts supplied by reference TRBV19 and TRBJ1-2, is DGGITQSPKYLFRKEGQNVTLSCEQNLNHDAMYWYRQDPGQGLRLIYYSQIVNDFQKGDIAEGYSVSREKKESFPLTVTSAQKNPTAFYLCASSMRTGGAGYGYTFGSGTRLTVV.

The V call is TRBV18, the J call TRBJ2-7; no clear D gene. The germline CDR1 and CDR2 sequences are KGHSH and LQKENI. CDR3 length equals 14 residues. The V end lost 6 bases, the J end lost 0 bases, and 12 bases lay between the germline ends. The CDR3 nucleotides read TGTGCCAGCTCCGCAGACATGTACTCCTACGAGCAGTACTTC. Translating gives CASSADMYSYEQYF.

CDR3 amino acids: CASSRQFTGELFF. The CDR3 DNA reads as TGTGCCAGCAGCCGACAGTTCACCGGGGAGCTGTTTTTT. This chain connects TRBV11-2 to TRBJ2-2; maybe TRBD1 (5 bases). The CDR3 covers 13 residues. V was pared by 5 bases and J by 4 bases, with 8 bases between. Germline-derived CDR1 and CDR2 are SGHAT and FQNNGV.

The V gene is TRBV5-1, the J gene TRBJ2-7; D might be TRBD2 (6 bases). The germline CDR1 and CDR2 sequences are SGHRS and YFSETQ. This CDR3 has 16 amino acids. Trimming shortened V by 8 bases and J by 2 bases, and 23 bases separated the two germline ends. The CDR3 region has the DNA TGCGCCAGTACCCCCGCGGGGAGTCCTCCCCCCTACGAGCAGTACTTC. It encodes CASTPAGSPPPYEQYF.

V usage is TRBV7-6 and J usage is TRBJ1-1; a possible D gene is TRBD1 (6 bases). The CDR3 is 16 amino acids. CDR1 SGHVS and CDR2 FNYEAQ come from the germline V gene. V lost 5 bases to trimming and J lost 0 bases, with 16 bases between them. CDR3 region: CASSLSGGPLNTEAFF. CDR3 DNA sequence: TGTGCCAGCAGCCTCTCCGGGGGGCCCCTGAACACTGAAGCTTTCTTT.

In DNA form, the CDR3 reads TGCGCCAGCAGCTTGCTTGACAGGACGAACACCGGGGAGCTGTTTTTT. This gives the protein CASSLLDRTNTGELFF. This chain links TRBV5-1 with TRBJ2-2; maybe TRBD1 (6 bases). The CDR3 runs to 16 residues. Trimming stripped 1 base from V and 0 bases from J, with 10 bases between. Germline V gene lookup returns CDR1 SGHRS and CDR2 YFSETQ.

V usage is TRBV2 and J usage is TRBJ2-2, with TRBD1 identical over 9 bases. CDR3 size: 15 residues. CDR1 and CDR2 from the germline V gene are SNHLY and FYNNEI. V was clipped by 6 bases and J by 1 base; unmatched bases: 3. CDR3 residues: CASRGQGRNTGELFF. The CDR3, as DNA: TGTGCCAGCAGGGGACAGGGTAGGAACACCGGGGAGCTGTTTTTT. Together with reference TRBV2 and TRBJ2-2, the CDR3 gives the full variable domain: EPEVTQTPSHQVTQMGQEVILRCVPISNHLYFYWYRQILGQKVEFLVSFYNNEISEKSEIFDDQFSVERPDGSNFTLKIRSTKLEDSAMYFCASRGQGRNTGELFFGEGSRLTVL.

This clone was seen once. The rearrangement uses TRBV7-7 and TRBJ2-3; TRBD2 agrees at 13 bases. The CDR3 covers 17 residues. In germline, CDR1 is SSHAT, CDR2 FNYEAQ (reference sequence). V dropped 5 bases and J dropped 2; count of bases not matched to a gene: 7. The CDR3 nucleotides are TGTGCCAGCAGCCCCTGGACTAGCGGGAGCCTCACAGATACGCAGTATTTT. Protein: CASSPWTSGSLTDTQYF.

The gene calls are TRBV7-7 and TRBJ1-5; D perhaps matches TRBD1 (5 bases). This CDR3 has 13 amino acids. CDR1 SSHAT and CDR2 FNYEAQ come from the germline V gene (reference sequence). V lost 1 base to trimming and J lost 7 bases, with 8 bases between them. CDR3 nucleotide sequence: TGTGCCAGCAGCTTAGGTCAGGGCCAGCCCCAGCATTTT. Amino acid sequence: CASSLGQGQPQHF.